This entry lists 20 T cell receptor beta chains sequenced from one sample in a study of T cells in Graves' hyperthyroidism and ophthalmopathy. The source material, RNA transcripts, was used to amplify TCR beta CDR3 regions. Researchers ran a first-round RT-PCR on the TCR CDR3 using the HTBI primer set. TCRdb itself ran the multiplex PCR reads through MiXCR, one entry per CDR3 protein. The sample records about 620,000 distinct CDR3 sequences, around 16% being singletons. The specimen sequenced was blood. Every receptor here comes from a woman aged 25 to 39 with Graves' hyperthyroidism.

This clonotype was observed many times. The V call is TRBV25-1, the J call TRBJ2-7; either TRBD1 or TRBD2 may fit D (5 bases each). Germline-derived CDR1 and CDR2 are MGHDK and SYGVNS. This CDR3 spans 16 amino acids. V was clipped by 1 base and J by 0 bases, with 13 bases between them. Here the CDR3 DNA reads TGTGCCAGCAGTGAATCGGGGTTAGGGACCTCCTACGAGCAGTACTTC. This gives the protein CASSESGLGTSYEQYF.

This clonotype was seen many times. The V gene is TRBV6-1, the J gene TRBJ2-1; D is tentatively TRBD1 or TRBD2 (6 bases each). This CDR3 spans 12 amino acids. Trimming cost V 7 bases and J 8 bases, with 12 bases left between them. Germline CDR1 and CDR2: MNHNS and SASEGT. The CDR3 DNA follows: TGTGCCAGCAACCAAGGGGGGTATGAGCAGTTCTTC. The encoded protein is CASNQGGYEQFF.

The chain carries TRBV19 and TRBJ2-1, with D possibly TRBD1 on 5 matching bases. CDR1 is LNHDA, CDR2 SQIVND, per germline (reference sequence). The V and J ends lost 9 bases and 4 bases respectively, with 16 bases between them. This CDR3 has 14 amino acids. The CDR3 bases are TGTGCCAGCCAAACAGGTTTTAGGTACAATGAGCAGTTCTTC. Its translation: CASQTGFRYNEQFF.

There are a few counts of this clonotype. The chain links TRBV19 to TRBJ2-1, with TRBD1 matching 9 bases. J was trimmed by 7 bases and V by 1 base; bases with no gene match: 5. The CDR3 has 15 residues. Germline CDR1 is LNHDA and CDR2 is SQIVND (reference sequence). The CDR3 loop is CASSIAGTGPNEQFF. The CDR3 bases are TGTGCCAGTAGTATAGCCGGGACAGGGCCGAATGAGCAGTTCTTC. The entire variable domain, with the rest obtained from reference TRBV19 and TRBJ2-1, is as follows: DGGITQSPKYLFRKEGQNVTLSCEQNLNHDAMYWYRQDPGQGLRLIYYSQIVNDFQKGDIAEGYSVSREKKESFPLTVTSAQKNPTAFYLCASSIAGTGPNEQFFGPGTRLTVL.

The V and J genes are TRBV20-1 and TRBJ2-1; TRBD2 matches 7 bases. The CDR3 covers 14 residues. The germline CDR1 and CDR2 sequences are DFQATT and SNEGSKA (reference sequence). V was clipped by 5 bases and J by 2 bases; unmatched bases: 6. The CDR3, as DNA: TGCAGTGCTTGGAGCGCGGGAGCCTACAATGAGCAGTTCTTC. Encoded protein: CSAWSAGAYNEQFF.

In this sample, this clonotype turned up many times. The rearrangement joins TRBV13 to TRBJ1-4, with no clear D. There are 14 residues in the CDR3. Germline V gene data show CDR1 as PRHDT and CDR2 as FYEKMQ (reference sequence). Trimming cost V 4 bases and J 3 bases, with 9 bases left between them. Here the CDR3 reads CASSSGRSNEKLFF. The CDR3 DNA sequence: TGTGCCAGCAGCTCAGGTCGTTCTAATGAAAAACTGTTTTTT.

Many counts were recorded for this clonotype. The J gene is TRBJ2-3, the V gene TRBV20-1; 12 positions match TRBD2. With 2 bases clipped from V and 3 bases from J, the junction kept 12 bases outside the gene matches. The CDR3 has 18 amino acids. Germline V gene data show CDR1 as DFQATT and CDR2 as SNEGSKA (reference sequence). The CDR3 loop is CSARSTQSSGRGTDTQYF. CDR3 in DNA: TGCAGTGCTAGATCAACGCAATCTAGCGGGAGGGGTACAGATACGCAGTATTTT.

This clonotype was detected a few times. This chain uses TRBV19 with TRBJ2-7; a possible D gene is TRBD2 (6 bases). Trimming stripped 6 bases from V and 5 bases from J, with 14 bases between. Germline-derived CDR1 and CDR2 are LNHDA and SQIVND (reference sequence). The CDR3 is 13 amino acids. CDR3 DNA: TGTGCCAGTAGCGAGGAGGGAGGTGACGAGCAGTACTTC. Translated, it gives CASSEEGGDEQYF.

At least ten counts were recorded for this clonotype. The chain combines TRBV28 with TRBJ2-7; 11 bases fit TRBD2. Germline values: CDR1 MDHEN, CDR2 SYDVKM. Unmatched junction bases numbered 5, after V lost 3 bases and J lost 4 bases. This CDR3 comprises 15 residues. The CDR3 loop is CASSLTSGNAYEQYF. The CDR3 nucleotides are TGTGCCAGCAGTTTGACTAGCGGGAATGCTTACGAGCAGTACTTC.

This CDR3 is CATEPGSGTGDAGGTYEQYF. CDR3 sequence (DNA): TGTGCCACCGAACCAGGATCCGGGACAGGGGACGCCGGGGGCACCTACGAGCAGTACTTC. The V call is TRBV10-3, the J call TRBJ2-7; 10 positions match TRBD1. The V gene's germline CDR1 is ENHRY and CDR2 SYGVKD. This CDR3 contains 20 residues. The junction had 26 bases not matched to a gene; V was cut back by 10 bases and J by 2 bases.

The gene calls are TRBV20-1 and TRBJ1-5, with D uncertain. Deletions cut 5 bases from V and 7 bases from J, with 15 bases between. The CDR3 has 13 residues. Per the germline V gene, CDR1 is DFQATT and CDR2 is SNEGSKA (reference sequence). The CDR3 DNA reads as TGCAGTGCTGAGGAAATACGGGTCCAGCCCCAGCATTTT. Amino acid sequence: CSAEEIRVQPQHF.

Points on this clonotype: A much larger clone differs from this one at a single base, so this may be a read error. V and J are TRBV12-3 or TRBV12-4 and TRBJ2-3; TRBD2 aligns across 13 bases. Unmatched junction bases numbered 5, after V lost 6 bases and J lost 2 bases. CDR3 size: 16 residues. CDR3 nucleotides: TGTGCCAGCAGCCCTGGGACTAGCGGGGTCACAGATACGCAGTATTTT. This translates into CASSPGTSGVTDTQYF.

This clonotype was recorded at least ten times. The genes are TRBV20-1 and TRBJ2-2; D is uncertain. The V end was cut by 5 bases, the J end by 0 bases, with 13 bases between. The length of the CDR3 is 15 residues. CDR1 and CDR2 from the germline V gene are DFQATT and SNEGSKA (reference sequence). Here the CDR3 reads CSARSYSANTGELFF. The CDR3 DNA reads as TGCAGTGCTCGCAGTTATTCCGCGAACACCGGGGAGCTGTTTTTT.

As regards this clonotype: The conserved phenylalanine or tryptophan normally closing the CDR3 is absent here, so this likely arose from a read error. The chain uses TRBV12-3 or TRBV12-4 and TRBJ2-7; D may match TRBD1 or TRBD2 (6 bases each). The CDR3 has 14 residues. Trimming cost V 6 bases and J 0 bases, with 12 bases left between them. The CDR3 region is CASSRGGFSYEQYL. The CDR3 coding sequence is TGTGCCAGCAGCCGAGGGGGGTTCTCCTACGAGCAGTACCTC.

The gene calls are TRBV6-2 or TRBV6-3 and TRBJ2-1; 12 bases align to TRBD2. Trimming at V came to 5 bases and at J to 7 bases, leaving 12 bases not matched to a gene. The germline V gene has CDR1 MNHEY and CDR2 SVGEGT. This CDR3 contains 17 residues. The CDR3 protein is CASSSIRTSGTQNEQFF. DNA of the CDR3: TGTGCCAGCAGTAGCATAAGGACTAGCGGGACCCAAAATGAGCAGTTCTTC.

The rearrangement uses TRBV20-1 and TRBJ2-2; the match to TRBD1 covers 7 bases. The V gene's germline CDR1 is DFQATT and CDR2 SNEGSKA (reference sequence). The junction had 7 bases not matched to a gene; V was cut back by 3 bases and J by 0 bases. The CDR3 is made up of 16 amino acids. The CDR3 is CSARSRGQANTGELFF. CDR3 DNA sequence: TGCAGTGCTAGGTCAAGGGGGCAGGCGAACACCGGGGAGCTGTTTTTT.

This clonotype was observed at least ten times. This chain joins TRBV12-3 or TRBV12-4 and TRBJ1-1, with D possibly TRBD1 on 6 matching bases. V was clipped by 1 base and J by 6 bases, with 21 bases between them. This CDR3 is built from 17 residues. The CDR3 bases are TGTGCCAGCAGTTTAGGAACAGGGTATATTATTCAACCTGAAGCTTTCTTT. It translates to CASSLGTGYIIQPEAFF.

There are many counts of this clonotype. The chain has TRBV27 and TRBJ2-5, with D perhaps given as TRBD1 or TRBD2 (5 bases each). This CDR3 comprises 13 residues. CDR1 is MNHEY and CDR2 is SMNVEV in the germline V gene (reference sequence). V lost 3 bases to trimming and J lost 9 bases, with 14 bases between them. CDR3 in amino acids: CASSLGRESPQYF. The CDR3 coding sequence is TGTGCCAGCAGTTTGGGACGGGAATCCCCCCAGTACTTC.

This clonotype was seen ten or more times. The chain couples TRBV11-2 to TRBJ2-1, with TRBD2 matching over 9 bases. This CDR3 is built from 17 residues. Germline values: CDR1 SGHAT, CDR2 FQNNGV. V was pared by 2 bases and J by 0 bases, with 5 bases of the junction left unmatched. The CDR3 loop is CASSLTPTSGSYNEQFF. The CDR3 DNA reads TGTGCCAGCAGCTTAACCCCGACTAGCGGCTCCTACAATGAGCAGTTCTTC.

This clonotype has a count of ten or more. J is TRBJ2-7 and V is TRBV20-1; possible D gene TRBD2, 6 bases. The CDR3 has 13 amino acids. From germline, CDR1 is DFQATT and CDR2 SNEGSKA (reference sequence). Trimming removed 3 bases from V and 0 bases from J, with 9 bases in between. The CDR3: CSASGSYSYEQYF. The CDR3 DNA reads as TGCAGTGCTAGCGGGAGCTACTCCTACGAGCAGTACTTC.